Below, one T cell receptor (beta chain) is given with its context. The CDR3 runs 13 residues. V was clipped by 3 bases and J by 6 bases; unmatched bases: 3. The sample belongs to a study of blood T cell repertoires in COVID-19. TCRdb's copy holds only in-frame clones and misses some; the assay was immunoSEQ multiplex PCR. The sample lists around 70,000 clones; 91% were seen once. This chain links TRBV5-3 with TRBJ1-2; TRBD1 agrees at 9 bases. TRBV5-3 is an ORF for which the function is uncertain. Specimen: peripheral blood. The origin of this receptor is a human donor in a cohort sampled during active COVID-19. DNA for the CDR3: TGTGCCAGAAGCTCCCGGGACAGGGATGGCTACACCTTC. Protein sequence: CARSSRDRDGYTF.